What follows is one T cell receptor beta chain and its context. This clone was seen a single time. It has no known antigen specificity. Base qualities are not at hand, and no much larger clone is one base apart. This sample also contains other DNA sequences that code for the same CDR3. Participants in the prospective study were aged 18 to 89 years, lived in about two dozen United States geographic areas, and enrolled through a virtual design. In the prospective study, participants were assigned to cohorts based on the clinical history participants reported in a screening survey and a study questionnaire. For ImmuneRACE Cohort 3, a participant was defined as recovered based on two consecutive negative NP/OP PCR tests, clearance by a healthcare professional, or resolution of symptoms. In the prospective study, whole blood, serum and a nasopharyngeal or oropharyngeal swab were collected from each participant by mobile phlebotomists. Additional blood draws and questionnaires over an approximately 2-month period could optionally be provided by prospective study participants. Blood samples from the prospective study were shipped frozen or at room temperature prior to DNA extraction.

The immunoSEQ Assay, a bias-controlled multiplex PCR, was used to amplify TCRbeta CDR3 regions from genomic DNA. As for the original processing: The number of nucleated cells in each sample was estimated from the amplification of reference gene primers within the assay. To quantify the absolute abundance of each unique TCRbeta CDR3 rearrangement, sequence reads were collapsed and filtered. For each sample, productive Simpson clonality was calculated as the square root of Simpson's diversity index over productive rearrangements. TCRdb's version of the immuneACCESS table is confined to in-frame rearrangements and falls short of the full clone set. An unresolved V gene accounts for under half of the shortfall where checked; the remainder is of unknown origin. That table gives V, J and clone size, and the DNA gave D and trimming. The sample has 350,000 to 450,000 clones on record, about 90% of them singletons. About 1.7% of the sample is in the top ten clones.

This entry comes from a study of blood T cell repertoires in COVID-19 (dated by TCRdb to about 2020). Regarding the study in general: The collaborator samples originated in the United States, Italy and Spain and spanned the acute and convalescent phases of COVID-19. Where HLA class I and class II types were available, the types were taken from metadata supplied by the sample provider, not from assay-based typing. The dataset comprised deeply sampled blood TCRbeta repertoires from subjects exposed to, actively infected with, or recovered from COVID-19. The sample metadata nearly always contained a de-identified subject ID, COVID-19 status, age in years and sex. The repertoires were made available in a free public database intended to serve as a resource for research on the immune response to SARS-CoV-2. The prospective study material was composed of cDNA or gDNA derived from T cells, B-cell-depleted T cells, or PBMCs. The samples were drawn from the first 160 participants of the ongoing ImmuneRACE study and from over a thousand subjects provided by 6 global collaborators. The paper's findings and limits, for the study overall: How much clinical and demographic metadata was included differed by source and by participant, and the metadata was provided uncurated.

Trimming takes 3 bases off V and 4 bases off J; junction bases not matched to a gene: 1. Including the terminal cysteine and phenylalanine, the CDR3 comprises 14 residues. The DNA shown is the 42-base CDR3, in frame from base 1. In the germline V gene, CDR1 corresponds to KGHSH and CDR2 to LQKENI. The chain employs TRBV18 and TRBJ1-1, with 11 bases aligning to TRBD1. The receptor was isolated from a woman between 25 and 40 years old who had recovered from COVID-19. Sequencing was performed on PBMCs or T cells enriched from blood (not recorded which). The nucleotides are TGTGCCAGCTCACCGGGGACAGGGGGCACTGAAGCTTTCTTT. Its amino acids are CASSPGTGGTEAFF.